This T cell receptor beta chain was recorded in a study of blood T cell repertoires in COVID-19. Study at large: From T cells, B-cell-depleted T cells, or PBMCs came the material, which was cDNA or gDNA.

In the authors' workflow: Estimation of nucleated cell counts was performed using reference gene primer amplification. Sequencing used immunoSEQ multiplex PCR; TCRdb keeps in-frame clones, though not all of them. That table supplies the V and J calls and clone size; D and trimming were determined from the DNA. This table has over 250,000 clones, 70% to 75% appearing once. This clone was seen more than once but under ten times. CDR1 is MGHDK and CDR2 is SYGVNS in the germline V gene. V was shortened by 3 bases and J by 5 bases, with 17 bases between the two germline ends. This CDR3 has 15 amino acids. This sequence joins TRBV25-1 and TRBJ2-7; D is perhaps TRBD1 (5 bases). Sequenced: peripheral blood. The receptor's source is a woman older than 75 with acute or convalescent COVID-19. DNA of the CDR3: TGTGCCAGCAGTGATTCGTCAAGGGGCCTGGACGAGCAGTACTTC. Amino acid sequence: CASSDSSRGLDEQYF.